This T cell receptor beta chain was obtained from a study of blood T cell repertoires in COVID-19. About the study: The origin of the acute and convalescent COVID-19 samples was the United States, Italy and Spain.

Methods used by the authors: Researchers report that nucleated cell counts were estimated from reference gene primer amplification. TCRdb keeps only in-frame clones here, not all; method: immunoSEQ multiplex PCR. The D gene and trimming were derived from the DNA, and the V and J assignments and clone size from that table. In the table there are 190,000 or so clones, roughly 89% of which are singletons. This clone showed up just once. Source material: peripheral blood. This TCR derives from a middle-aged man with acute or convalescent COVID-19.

The CDR3 here is CASSVHPTASGANVLTF. The CDR3 region has the DNA TGTGCCAGCAGCGTACATCCGACAGCGTCTGGGGCCAACGTCCTGACTTTC. J is TRBJ2-6 and V is TRBV9; a weak D match, TRBD1 (5 bases). V was clipped by 1 base and J by 1 base, with 12 bases between them. The CDR3 totals 17 residues. Per the germline V gene, CDR1 is SGDLS and CDR2 is YYNGEE. The full variable domain, its missing parts supplied by reference TRBV9 and TRBJ2-6, is DSGVTQTPKHLITATGQRVTLRCSPRSGDLSVYWYQQSLDQGLQFLIQYYNGEERAKGNILERFSAQQFPDLHSELNLSSLELGDSALYFCASSVHPTASGANVLTFGAGSRLTVL.